These 27 T cell receptor beta chains came from one sample sequenced in a study of blood T cell repertoires in COVID-19. Measured with immunoSEQ multiplex PCR; TCRdb has only the in-frame clones, and not every one. The table shows fewer than 400,000 clones, with approximately 81% occurring only once. Sequenced: peripheral blood. Receptors originate from a woman aged 18-29 years with acute or convalescent COVID-19.

In this sample, this clone turned up once. J is TRBJ1-1 and V is TRBV14, with TRBD1 matching over 7 bases. Germline CDR1 SGHDN, CDR2 FVKESK. Trimming cost V 4 bases and J 4 bases; bases outside gene matches: 9. The CDR3 consists of 15 residues. The CDR3: CASSPNRGVVTEAFF. The CDR3 nucleotides are TGTGCCAGCAGCCCTAACAGGGGAGTAGTCACTGAAGCTTTCTTT.

This clone has only a few counts. V is TRBV28 and J is TRBJ1-1; D is ambiguous. With 2 bases removed from V and 8 bases from J, the gap between germline ends came to 15 bases. This CDR3 region has 14 residues. The germline V gene has CDR1 MDHEN and CDR2 SYDVKM. The CDR3 is CASSLAGLPIEAFF. In nucleotides, the CDR3 is TGTGCCAGCAGTTTAGCCGGACTGCCCATAGAAGCTTTCTTT.

V usage is TRBV10-2 and J usage is TRBJ1-1, with D unclear. Germline V lookup: CDR1 WSHSY, CDR2 SAAADI. Trimming took off 3 bases at V and 8 bases at J, with 10 bases between the two ends. This CDR3 is built from 12 residues. In DNA form, the CDR3 reads TGCGCCAGCAGTGAATCTCAACTAGAAGCTTTCTTT. Protein product: CASSESQLEAFF.

This chain connects TRBV15 to TRBJ2-1, with D possibly TRBD2 on 6 matching bases. There are 17 residues in the CDR3. Germline V CDR1 and CDR2: LNHNV, YYDKDF (reference sequence). V lost 5 bases, J lost 0 bases, and 17 bases lay in between. CDR3 loop: CATSHWGDSHSYNEQFF. The DNA for the CDR3 is TGTGCCACCAGCCACTGGGGGGACTCGCACTCCTACAATGAGCAGTTCTTC.

The V call is TRBV7-9, the J call TRBJ2-1; 9 bases map to TRBD2. Germline values: CDR1 SEHNR, CDR2 FQNEAQ (reference sequence). The CDR3 is 15 residues long. V shed 2 bases, J shed 8 bases, and the junction held 7 bases outside the gene matches. The CDR3 DNA reads TGTGCCAGCAGCTTACTAGCGGGAAGGCGGTATGAGCAGTTCTTC. Protein: CASSLLAGRRYEQFF.

The chain employs TRBV11-3 and TRBJ2-1; a weak D match, TRBD2 (5 bases). Per germline, CDR1 SGHNT and CDR2 YENEEA. The CDR3 extends over 16 amino acids. Trimming stripped 6 bases from V and 5 bases from J, with 20 bases between. CDR3 DNA: TGTGCCAGCAGTCGCAGCGGTTCCCGCTCGAACAATGAGCAGTTCTTC. Encoded protein: CASSRSGSRSNNEQFF. The full variable domain, its missing parts supplied by reference TRBV11-3 and TRBJ2-1, is EAGVVQSPRYKIIEKKQPVAFWCNPISGHNTLYWYLQNLGQGPELLIRYENEEAVDDSQLPKDRFSAERLKGVDSTLKIQPAELGDSAVYLCASSRSGSRSNNEQFFGPGTRLTVL.

V gene TRBV21-1 combines with J gene TRBJ2-1; the DNA was not compared with TRBD1, the D call given in the table. TRBV21-1 constitutes a pseudogene. The length of the CDR3 is 18 residues. Here the CDR3 DNA reads TGTGCCAGCAGTCTAGACTTTTTAGGACAGGGGAAGGTGCATGAGCAGTTCTTC. Protein sequence: CASSLDFLGQGKVHEQFF.

The chain uses TRBV11-2 and TRBJ1-1, with D unclear. The V end lost 2 bases, the J end lost 5 bases, and 9 bases lay between the germline ends. The CDR3 length is 13 residues. Germline V CDR1 and CDR2: SGHAT, FQNNGV. The CDR3 loop reads CASSLRRGTEAFF. As DNA, the CDR3 is TGTGCCAGCAGCTTAAGGCGAGGTACTGAAGCTTTCTTT. Full variable domain (remainder filled in from reference TRBV11-2 and TRBJ1-1): EAGVAQSPRYKIIEKRQSVAFWCNPISGHATLYWYQQILGQGPKLLIQFQNNGVVDDSQLPKDRFSAERLKGVDSTLKIQPAKLEDSAVYLCASSLRRGTEAFFGQGTRLTVV.

The gene calls are TRBV28 and TRBJ1-4, with 9 bases aligning to TRBD1. The germline CDR1 and CDR2 sequences are MDHEN and SYDVKM. This CDR3 contains 14 residues. V was pared by 6 bases and J by 7 bases, with 6 bases of the junction left unmatched. CDR3 nucleotides: TGTGCCAGCAGCCTCGACAGGGGGGGTGAAAAACTGTTTTTT. Its translation: CASSLDRGGEKLFF.

The chain combines TRBV2 with TRBJ2-7; maybe TRBD1 (7 bases). Germline V gene lookup returns CDR1 SNHLY and CDR2 FYNNEI. V was clipped by 3 bases and J by 5 bases, with 14 bases between them. This CDR3 is 14 amino acids long. The CDR3 nucleotides are TGTGCCAGCAGTGATCAGGGGGGAAGCGACGAGCAGTACTTC. Its translation: CASSDQGGSDEQYF. Using reference TRBV2 and TRBJ2-7 for the parts outside the CDR3, the full variable domain is EPEVTQTPSHQVTQMGQEVILRCVPISNHLYFYWYRQILGQKVEFLVSFYNNEISEKSEIFDDQFSVERPDGSNFTLKIRSTKLEDSAMYFCASSDQGGSDEQYFGPGTRLTVT.

The sample holds one count of this clone. Within the sample, other DNA sequences also encode this same CDR3. The rearrangement links TRBV7-9 to TRBJ2-2; no clear D gene. CDR1 is SEHNR, CDR2 FQNEAQ, per germline (reference sequence). CDR3 length: 13 residues. The V gene lost 1 base and the J gene lost 4 bases, with 4 bases spanning the gap. CDR3 sequence reads: CASSLEATGELFF. DNA of the CDR3: TGTGCCAGCAGCTTAGAAGCCACCGGGGAGCTGTTTTTT. The full variable domain, with the rest looked up from reference TRBV7-9 and TRBJ2-2, is DTGVSQNPRHKITKRGQNVTFRCDPISEHNRLYWYRQTLGQGPEFLTYFQNEAQLEKSRLLSDRFSAERPKGSFSTLEIQRTEQGDSAMYLCASSLEATGELFFGEGSRLTVL.

The chain couples TRBV7-2 to TRBJ1-1; D not certain. V lost 3 bases, J lost 7 bases, and 12 bases lay in between. The CDR3 is 13 residues long. Looked up from germline, CDR1 is SGHTA and CDR2 is FQGNSA. CDR3 loop: CASSFPQTREAFF. CDR3 nucleotides: TGTGCCAGCAGCTTCCCACAAACCCGTGAAGCTTTCTTT.

J is TRBJ2-7 and V is TRBV7-9; 10 bases match TRBD2. CDR1 and CDR2 (germline): SEHNR, FQNEAQ (reference sequence). The CDR3 runs to 15 residues. The J segment lost 6 bases and the V segment lost 1 base, leaving 6 bases of the junction unmatched. In nucleotides, the CDR3 is TGTGCCAGCAGCTTAGTATACAGCGGGAGGGGCGAGCAGTACTTC. It translates to CASSLVYSGRGEQYF.

The chain uses TRBV11-2 and TRBJ2-7; TRBD1 might be the D (5 bases). Germline assignment: CDR1 SGHAT and CDR2 FQNNGV. The V end lost 5 bases, the J end lost 0 bases, and 17 bases lay between the germline ends. The CDR3 covers 16 residues. CDR3 protein: CASSLSGAGNSYEQYF. The CDR3 coding sequence is TGTGCCAGCAGCCTCTCAGGTGCAGGGAACTCCTACGAGCAGTACTTC.

Remarks on this clone: The same CDR3 also results from other DNA sequences found in this sample. The chain is built from TRBV28 and TRBJ1-6; 8 bases are a match to TRBD1. Germline CDR1 is MDHEN and CDR2 is SYDVKM. This CDR3 is 14 amino acids long. V shed 6 bases and J 10 bases; nucleotides not matched to a gene: 8. The CDR3 sequence: CASSPGQGGSPLHF. CDR3 nucleotides: TGTGCCAGCAGCCCAGGACAGGGAGGGTCACCCCTCCACTTT.

This sequence joins TRBV19 and TRBJ2-4; D gene uncertain. The CDR3 covers 10 residues. Germline CDR1 reads LNHDA; CDR2 reads SQIVND (reference sequence). Trimming shortened V by 7 bases and J by 7 bases, and 5 bases separated the two germline ends. The CDR3 sequence: CASTHNIQYF. The DNA for the CDR3 is TGTGCCAGTACCCATAACATTCAGTACTTC. The variable domain in full, with the rest retrieved from reference TRBV19 and TRBJ2-4, is DGGITQSPKYLFRKEGQNVTLSCEQNLNHDAMYWYRQDPGQGLRLIYYSQIVNDFQKGDIAEGYSVSREKKESFPLTVTSAQKNPTAFYLCASTHNIQYFGAGTRLSVL.

J is TRBJ1-5 and V is TRBV6-5; 10 nucleotides agree with TRBD1. V dropped 4 bases and J dropped 6; count of bases not matched to a gene: 6. Germline V lookup: CDR1 MNHEY, CDR2 SVGAGI. There are 15 residues in the CDR3. The CDR3 protein is CASSSGQGTGQPQHF. Written as DNA, the CDR3 is TGTGCCAGCAGTTCGGGACAGGGGACGGGTCAGCCCCAGCATTTT.

V is TRBV29-1 and J is TRBJ2-3; D unclear. Trimming removed 2 bases from V and 5 bases from J, with 8 bases in between. CDR1 SQVTM and CDR2 ANQGSEA come from the germline V gene. This CDR3 has 12 residues. The CDR3 loop reads CSVEQVKDTQYF. DNA of the CDR3: TGCAGCGTTGAACAGGTCAAAGATACGCAGTATTTT.

This rearrangement joins TRBV19 to TRBJ2-3, with 10 bases matching TRBD1. Germline V gene sequence: CDR1 LNHDA, CDR2 SQIVND (reference sequence). V shed 7 bases, J shed 6 bases, and the junction held 4 bases outside the gene matches. There are 13 residues in the CDR3. The CDR3 DNA reads TGTGCCAGTAAGACAGGGGGCTGGGATACGCAGTATTTT. Translated: CASKTGGWDTQYF. Drawing the rest from reference TRBV19 and TRBJ2-3, the complete variable domain is DGGITQSPKYLFRKEGQNVTLSCEQNLNHDAMYWYRQDPGQGLRLIYYSQIVNDFQKGDIAEGYSVSREKKESFPLTVTSAQKNPTAFYLCASKTGGWDTQYFGPGTRLTVL.

The gene calls are TRBV9 and TRBJ1-1, with TRBD1 matching over 7 bases. The CDR3 is 15 residues long. Germline assignment: CDR1 SGDLS and CDR2 YYNGEE. Trimming cost V 0 bases and J 1 base; bases outside gene matches: 3. CDR3 region: CASSVEGTENTEAFF. CDR3 bases: TGTGCCAGCAGCGTAGAGGGGACAGAGAACACTGAAGCTTTCTTT.

This clone was seen a single time. The chain uses TRBV19 and TRBJ2-7, with 7 bases aligning to TRBD2. Germline V gene lookup returns CDR1 LNHDA and CDR2 SQIVND (reference sequence). CDR3 length: 15 amino acids. V lost 0 bases, J lost 2 bases, and 4 bases stayed unmatched. CDR3 loop: CASSIEGGSTYEQYF. CDR3 DNA: TGTGCCAGTAGTATAGAGGGCGGGAGCACCTACGAGCAGTACTTC. The full variable domain, completed using reference TRBV19 and TRBJ2-7, is DGGITQSPKYLFRKEGQNVTLSCEQNLNHDAMYWYRQDPGQGLRLIYYSQIVNDFQKGDIAEGYSVSREKKESFPLTVTSAQKNPTAFYLCASSIEGGSTYEQYFGPGTRLTVT.

The gene calls are TRBV6-5 and TRBJ1-1; D may be TRBD1 (5 bases). From germline, CDR1 is MNHEY and CDR2 SVGAGI. The CDR3 has 15 residues. Trimming removed 6 bases at V and 3 bases at J, with 17 bases between. The CDR3 DNA reads TGTGCCAGCAGGGGCGGGAGGGGCAGTGACACTGAAGCTTTCTTT. Translated: CASRGGRGSDTEAFF.

This clone was picked up a small number of times. This chain connects TRBV4-2 to TRBJ2-7, with 12 bases identical to TRBD2. Unmatched junction bases numbered 14, after V lost 0 bases and J lost 5 bases. CDR1 and CDR2 (germline): LGHNA, YNFKEQ. This CDR3 contains 19 residues. CDR3 region: CASSQDGRTSGTYFHEQYF. DNA of the CDR3: TGTGCCAGCAGCCAAGATGGGAGGACTAGCGGGACTTACTTCCACGAGCAGTACTTC.

This clone was observed once. The chain joins TRBV2 to TRBJ1-3; 7 positions match TRBD1. This CDR3 is 16 amino acids long. Germline CDR1 is SNHLY and CDR2 is FYNNEI. The trim removed 0 bases at V and 3 bases at J, leaving 5 bases unmatched. Written as DNA, the CDR3 is TGTGCCAGCAGTGAAGCGCGAGGGGGCGATGGAAACACCATATATTTT. Its translation is CASSEARGGDGNTIYF.

The gene calls are TRBV10-3 and TRBJ2-6, with 8 bases aligning to TRBD1. This CDR3 has 17 amino acids. CDR1 is ENHRY, CDR2 SYGVKD, per germline. Germline trimming cut 10 bases from V and 3 bases from J; bases unmatched to any gene: 14. This CDR3 reads CATRSGTGFFGANVLTF. The CDR3 nucleotides read TGTGCCACCCGGTCTGGGACAGGCTTCTTTGGGGCCAACGTCCTGACTTTC.

This chain links TRBV6-5 with TRBJ2-1; D is perhaps TRBD1 (6 bases). The CDR3 extends over 15 amino acids. Trimming removed 4 bases at V and 4 bases at J, with 14 bases between. Germline CDR1 MNHEY, CDR2 SVGAGI. The CDR3 loop reads CASSSPTGIYNEQFF. The CDR3 bases are TGTGCCAGCAGTTCCCCAACAGGGATATACAATGAGCAGTTCTTC.

The rearrangement links TRBV2 to TRBJ2-7; D perhaps matches TRBD2 (6 bases). The V and J ends lost 4 bases and 1 base respectively, with 11 bases between them. The CDR3 runs to 14 residues. Per the germline V gene, CDR1 is SNHLY and CDR2 is FYNNEI. CDR3 in amino acids: CASSGSSGSYEQYF. In DNA, the CDR3 is TGTGCCAGCAGTGGGAGTAGCGGTTCCTACGAGCAGTACTTC.